A single TCR beta chain is shown here with its context. Antigen unknown. This sample is drawn from a study of OX40 agonist ivuxolimab in advanced cancers. Overall study: A diagnosis of hepatocellular carcinoma, melanoma, renal cell or head and neck cancer was present in dose-escalation patients. Patients were over 65% male with ages roughly 23 to 79, mean roughly 55. Notes on the study in general: Expanded peripheral T cell antigen specificity was not determined.

This table comes from immunoSEQ multiplex PCR, and its TCRdb copy is limited to in-frame clones, with some not included. The sample lists tens of thousands of clones; about nine tenths were seen once. The CDR3 loop spans 14 amino acids. Between the trimmed V and J ends, which lost 3 bases and 1 base, there was a span of 6 bases. Germline assignment: CDR1 SNHLY and CDR2 FYNNEI. The V and J genes are TRBV2 and TRBJ2-2; possibly TRBD1 for D (6 bases). This sample comprised CD4+ or CD8+ T cells sorted from blood, obtained in a trial of the OX40 agonist ivuxolimab. The TCR sequence derives from an adult with an advanced solid tumor such as melanoma, head and neck, liver or kidney cancer. The CDR3 loop is CASSDRGNTGELFF. In nucleotides, the CDR3 is TGTGCCAGCAGTGACAGGGGGAACACCGGGGAGCTGTTTTTT.